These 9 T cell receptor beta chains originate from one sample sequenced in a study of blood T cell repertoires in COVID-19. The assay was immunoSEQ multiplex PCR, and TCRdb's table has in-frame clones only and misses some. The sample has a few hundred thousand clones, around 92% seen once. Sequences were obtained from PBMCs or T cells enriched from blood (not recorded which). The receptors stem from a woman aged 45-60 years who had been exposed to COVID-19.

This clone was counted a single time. CDR3 residues: CASSFVANTGELFF. Here the CDR3 DNA reads TGTGCCAGCAGCTTCGTGGCTAACACCGGGGAGCTGTTTTTT. The chain combines TRBV7-9 with TRBJ2-2; D not resolved. The CDR3 totals 14 residues. Trimming left V 3 bases short and J 2 bases short, with 7 bases between. The germline V gene has CDR1 SEHNR and CDR2 FQNEAQ (reference sequence).

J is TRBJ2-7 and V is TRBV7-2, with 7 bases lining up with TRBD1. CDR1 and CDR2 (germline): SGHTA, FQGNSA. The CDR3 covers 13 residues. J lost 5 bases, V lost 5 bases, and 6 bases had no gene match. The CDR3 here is CASSAQGLDEQYF. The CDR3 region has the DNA TGTGCCAGCAGCGCACAGGGGCTAGACGAGCAGTACTTC.

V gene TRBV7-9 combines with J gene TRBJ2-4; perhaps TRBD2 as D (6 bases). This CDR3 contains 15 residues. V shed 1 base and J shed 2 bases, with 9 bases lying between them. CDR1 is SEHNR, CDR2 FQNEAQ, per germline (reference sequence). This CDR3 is CASSLVAGTKNIQYF. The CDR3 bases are TGTGCCAGCAGCTTAGTGGCGGGGACCAAAAACATTCAGTACTTC.

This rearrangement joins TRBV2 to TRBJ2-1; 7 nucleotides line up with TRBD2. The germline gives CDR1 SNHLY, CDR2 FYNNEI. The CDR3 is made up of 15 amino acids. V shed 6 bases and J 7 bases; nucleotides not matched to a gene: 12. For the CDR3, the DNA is TGTGCCAGCAGGGGAGGGGAGGGGATAGTAAATGAGCAGTTCTTC. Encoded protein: CASRGGEGIVNEQFF.

The CDR3 spells CASSEVWGQADEQFF. The CDR3 bases are TGTGCCAGCAGTGAAGTTTGGGGGCAGGCGGATGAGCAGTTCTTC. The chain couples TRBV2 to TRBJ2-1; tentative D call: TRBD1 (6 bases). Trimming pared 1 base from V and 8 bases from J, leaving 15 bases between. Germline CDR1 SNHLY, CDR2 FYNNEI. CDR3 length: 15 residues.

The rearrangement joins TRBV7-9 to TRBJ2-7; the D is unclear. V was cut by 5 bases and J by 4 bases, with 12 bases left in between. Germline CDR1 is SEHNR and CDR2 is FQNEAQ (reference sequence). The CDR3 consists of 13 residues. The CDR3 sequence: CASSPSLTYEQYF. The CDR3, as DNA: TGTGCCAGCAGCCCGAGCCTAACTTACGAGCAGTACTTC.

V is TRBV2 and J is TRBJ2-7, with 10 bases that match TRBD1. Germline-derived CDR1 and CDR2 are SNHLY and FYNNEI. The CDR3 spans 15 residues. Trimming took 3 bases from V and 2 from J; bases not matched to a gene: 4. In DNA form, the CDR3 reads TGTGCCAGCAGTGAGGACAGGGGGATGGCCTACGAGCAGTACTTC. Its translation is CASSEDRGMAYEQYF.

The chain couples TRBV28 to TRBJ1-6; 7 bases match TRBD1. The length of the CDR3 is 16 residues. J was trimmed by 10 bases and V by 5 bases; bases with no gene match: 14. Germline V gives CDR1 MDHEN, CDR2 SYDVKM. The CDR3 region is CASSPGGNRGDSPLHF. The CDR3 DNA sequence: TGTGCCAGCAGTCCTGGAGGTAACAGGGGCGACTCACCCCTCCACTTT.

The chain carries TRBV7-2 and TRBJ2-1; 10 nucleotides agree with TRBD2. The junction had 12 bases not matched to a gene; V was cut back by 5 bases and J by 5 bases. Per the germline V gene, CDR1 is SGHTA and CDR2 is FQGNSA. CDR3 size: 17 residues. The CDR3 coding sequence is TGTGCCAGCAGCCCAGGTGGCTTACTAGCGGGGAACAATGAGCAGTTCTTC. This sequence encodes CASSPGGLLAGNNEQFF.